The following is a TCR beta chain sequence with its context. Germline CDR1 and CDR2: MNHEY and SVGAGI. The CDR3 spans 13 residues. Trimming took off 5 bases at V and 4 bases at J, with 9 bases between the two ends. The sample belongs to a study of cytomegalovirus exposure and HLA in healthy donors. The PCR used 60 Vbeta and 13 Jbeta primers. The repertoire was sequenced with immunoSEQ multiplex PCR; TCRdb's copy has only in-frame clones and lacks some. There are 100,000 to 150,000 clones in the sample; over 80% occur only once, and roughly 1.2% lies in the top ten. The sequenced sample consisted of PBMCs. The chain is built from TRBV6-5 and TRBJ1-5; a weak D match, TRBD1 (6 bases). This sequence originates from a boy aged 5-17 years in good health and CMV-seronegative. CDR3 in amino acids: CASSTGPNQPQHF. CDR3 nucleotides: TGTGCCAGCAGTACAGGGCCTAATCAGCCCCAGCATTTT.